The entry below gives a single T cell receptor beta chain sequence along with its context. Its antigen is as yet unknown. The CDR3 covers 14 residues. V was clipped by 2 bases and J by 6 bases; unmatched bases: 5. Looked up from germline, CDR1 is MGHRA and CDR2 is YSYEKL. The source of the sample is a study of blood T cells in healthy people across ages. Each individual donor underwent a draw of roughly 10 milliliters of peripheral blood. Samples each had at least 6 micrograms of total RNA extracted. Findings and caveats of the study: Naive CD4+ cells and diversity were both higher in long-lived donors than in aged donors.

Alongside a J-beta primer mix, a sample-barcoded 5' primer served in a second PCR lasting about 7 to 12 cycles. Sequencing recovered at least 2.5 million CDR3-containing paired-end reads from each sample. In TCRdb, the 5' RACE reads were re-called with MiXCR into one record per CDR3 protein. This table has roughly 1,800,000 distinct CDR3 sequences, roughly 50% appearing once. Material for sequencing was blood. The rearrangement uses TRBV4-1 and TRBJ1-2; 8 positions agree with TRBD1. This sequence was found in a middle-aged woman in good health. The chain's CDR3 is CASSQPQTGDGYTF. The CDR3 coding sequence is TGCGCCAGCAGCCAACCTCAGACAGGGGATGGCTACACCTTC.